This passage covers 7 T cell receptor beta chains from one sample sequenced in a study of blood T cell repertoires in COVID-19. TCRdb's table, derived via immunoSEQ multiplex PCR, lists solely in-frame clones and lacks some. The sample records hundreds of thousands of clones, about 89% being singletons. Sequenced: peripheral blood. These TCRs come from a woman in her twenties or thirties with COVID-19, enrolled during active disease.

V usage is TRBV7-2 and J usage is TRBJ1-6; D is ambiguous. Trimming took off 0 bases at V and 3 bases at J, with 6 bases between the two ends. This CDR3 region has 15 residues. The germline CDR1 and CDR2 sequences are SGHTA and FQGNSA. CDR3 bases: TGTGCCAGCAGCTTAGCCGCAGGCTATAATTCACCCCTCCACTTT. The encoded protein is CASSLAAGYNSPLHF.

V and J are TRBV19 and TRBJ2-6; a possible D gene is TRBD2 (6 bases). V was cut by 6 bases and J by 0 bases, with 9 bases left in between. This CDR3 is 15 amino acids long. Germline V gene data show CDR1 as LNHDA and CDR2 as SQIVND (reference sequence). DNA for the CDR3: TGTGCCAGTAGGGACTATTCCTCTGGGGCCAACGTCCTGACTTTC. Its translation: CASRDYSSGANVLTF.

This clone was seen a few times. The chain uses TRBV25-1 and TRBJ1-6, with D unresolved. Per the germline V gene, CDR1 is MGHDK and CDR2 is SYGVNS. The CDR3 contains 15 residues. V lost 1 base and J 9 bases, leaving 13 bases between the germline ends. The CDR3 spells CASSESRGGISPLHF. CDR3 bases: TGTGCCAGCAGTGAATCACGGGGAGGGATTTCACCCCTCCACTTT.

The genes are TRBV30 and TRBJ2-1, with D perhaps TRBD1 (6 bases). V lost 8 bases, J lost 8 bases, and 13 bases lay in between. CDR3 length: 11 residues. The germline V gene has CDR1 GTSNPN and CDR2 SVGIG (reference sequence). The chain's CDR3 is CAADGGYEQFF. In DNA, the CDR3 is TGTGCCGCCGATGGGGGCTATGAGCAGTTCTTC.

The rearrangement uses TRBV2 and TRBJ1-3; D is undetermined. Germline V gives CDR1 SNHLY, CDR2 FYNNEI. Trimming stripped 4 bases from V and 0 bases from J, with 4 bases between. The CDR3 contains 13 residues. The CDR3 loop reads CASSVSSGNTIYF. The CDR3 bases are TGTGCCAGCAGTGTGAGCTCTGGAAACACCATATATTTT. The full variable domain, in which reference TRBV2 and TRBJ1-3 provide the parts outside the CDR3, is EPEVTQTPSHQVTQMGQEVILRCVPISNHLYFYWYRQILGQKVEFLVSFYNNEISEKSEIFDDQFSVERPDGSNFTLKIRSTKLEDSAMYFCASSVSSGNTIYFGEGSWLTVV.

CDR3 residues: CASSSVTSRTYEQYV. The CDR3 region has the DNA TGTGCCAGCAGCTCGGTGACTAGCAGGACCTACGAGCAGTACGTC. The rearrangement links TRBV7-9 to TRBJ2-7; TRBD2 aligns across 7 bases. The CDR3 length is 15 residues. V was pared by 4 bases and J by 2 bases, with 8 bases of the junction left unmatched. Germline CDR1 and CDR2: SEHNR and FQNEAQ (reference sequence).

The chain employs TRBV10-3 and TRBJ2-7; 9 positions match TRBD1. Germline V gene data show CDR1 as ENHRY and CDR2 as SYGVKD. After removal of 3 bases from V and 3 bases from J, the junction contained 9 bases not matched to a gene. CDR3 length: 16 residues. This chain's CDR3 is CAISERGQGKDYEQYF. As DNA, the CDR3 is TGTGCCATCAGTGAAAGGGGACAGGGAAAGGACTACGAGCAGTACTTC.